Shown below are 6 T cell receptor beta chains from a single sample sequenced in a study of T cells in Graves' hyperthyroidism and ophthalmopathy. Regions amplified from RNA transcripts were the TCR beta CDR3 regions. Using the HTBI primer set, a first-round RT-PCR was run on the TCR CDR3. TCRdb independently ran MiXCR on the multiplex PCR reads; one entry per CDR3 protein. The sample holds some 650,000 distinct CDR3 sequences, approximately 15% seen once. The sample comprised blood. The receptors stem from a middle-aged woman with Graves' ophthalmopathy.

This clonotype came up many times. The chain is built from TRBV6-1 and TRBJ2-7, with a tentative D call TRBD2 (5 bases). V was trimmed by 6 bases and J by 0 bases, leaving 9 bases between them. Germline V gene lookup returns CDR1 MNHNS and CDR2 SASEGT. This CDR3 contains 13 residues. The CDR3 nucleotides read TGTGCCAGCAGGGACTTACACTCCTACGAGCAGTACTTC. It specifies CASRDLHSYEQYF.

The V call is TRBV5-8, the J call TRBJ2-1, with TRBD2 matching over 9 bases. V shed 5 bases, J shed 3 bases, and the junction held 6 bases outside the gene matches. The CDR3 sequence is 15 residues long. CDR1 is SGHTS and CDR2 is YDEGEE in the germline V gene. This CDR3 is CASRLRLADYNEQFF. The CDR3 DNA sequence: TGTGCCAGCAGGTTGCGACTAGCGGACTACAATGAGCAGTTCTTC.

The CDR3 sequence is CSAGTGVREGRNEQFF. The CDR3 region has the DNA TGCAGTGCTGGAACGGGGGTGCGGGAGGGCCGAAATGAGCAGTTCTTC. This chain joins TRBV20-1 and TRBJ2-1; 9 bases map to TRBD2. This CDR3 spans 16 amino acids. The germline V gene encodes CDR1 DFQATT and CDR2 SNEGSKA (reference sequence). V was pared by 5 bases and J by 7 bases, with 15 bases of the junction left unmatched.

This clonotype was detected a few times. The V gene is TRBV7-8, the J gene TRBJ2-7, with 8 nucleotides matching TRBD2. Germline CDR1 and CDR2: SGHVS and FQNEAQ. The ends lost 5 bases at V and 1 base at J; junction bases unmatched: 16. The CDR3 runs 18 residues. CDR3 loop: CASSRGILTSGNSYEQYF. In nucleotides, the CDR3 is TGTGCCAGCAGCCGCGGGATATTAACTAGCGGCAATTCCTACGAGCAGTACTTC.

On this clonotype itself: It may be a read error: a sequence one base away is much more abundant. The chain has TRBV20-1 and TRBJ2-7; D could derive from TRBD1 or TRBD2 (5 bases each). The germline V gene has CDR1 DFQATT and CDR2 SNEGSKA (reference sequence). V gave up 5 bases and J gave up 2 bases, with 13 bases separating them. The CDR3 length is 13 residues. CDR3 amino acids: CSAPGPTAYEQYF. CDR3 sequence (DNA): TGCAGTGCTCCGGGACCCACAGCCTACGAGCAGTACTTC.

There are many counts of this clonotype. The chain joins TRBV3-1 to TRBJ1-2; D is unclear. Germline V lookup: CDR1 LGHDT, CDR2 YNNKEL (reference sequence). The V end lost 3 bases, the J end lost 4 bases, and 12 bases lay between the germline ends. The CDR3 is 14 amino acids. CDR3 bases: TGTGCCAGCAGCCAGGGAGACACAGCCTATGGCTACACCTTC. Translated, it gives CASSQGDTAYGYTF.